The 12 T cell receptor beta chains below come from one sample, sequenced in a study of blood T cell repertoires in COVID-19. The protocol was immunoSEQ multiplex PCR, while the TCRdb copy is restricted to in-frame clones and leaves out a portion. The sample consists of 120,000 to 150,000 clones, 70% to 90% of them appearing once. Sequenced: peripheral blood. All receptors come from a woman in her fifties or sixties with acute or convalescent COVID-19.

V gene TRBV30 combines with J gene TRBJ2-7, with a weak D call TRBD2 (6 bases). CDR1 and CDR2 from the germline V gene are GTSNPN and SVGIG (reference sequence). The length of the CDR3 is 14 residues. V lost 4 bases and J lost 6, with 19 bases in between. The CDR3 DNA is TGTGCCTGGAATTCCCCAGGAGGGGTACTCGAGCAGTACTTC. As protein: CAWNSPGGVLEQYF.

The chain employs TRBV6-6 and TRBJ1-3; TRBD1 matches 7 bases. The germline gives CDR1 MNHNY, CDR2 SVGAGI (reference sequence). The CDR3 extends over 14 amino acids. With V trimmed by 6 bases and J by 3 bases, 5 bases remained unmatched. The CDR3 nucleotides are TGTGCCAGCAGCCCCGGGACAGTTGGAAACACCATATATTTT. It specifies CASSPGTVGNTIYF.

The V and J genes are TRBV10-3 and TRBJ1-1, with a tentative D call TRBD1 (5 bases). CDR1 and CDR2 (germline): ENHRY, SYGVKD. V was trimmed by 0 bases and J by 2 bases, leaving 13 bases between them. CDR3 length: 16 amino acids. The CDR3 sequence: CAISESLQGINTEAFF. The CDR3 coding sequence is TGTGCCATCAGTGAGTCTTTGCAGGGCATCAACACTGAAGCTTTCTTT.

The V gene is TRBV3-1 (or the pseudogene TRBV3-2), the J gene TRBJ1-5; TRBD1 matches at 12 bases. The trim removed 5 bases at V and 2 bases at J, leaving 7 bases unmatched. This CDR3 is built from 17 residues. Germline values: CDR1 LGHDT, CDR2 YNNKEL (reference sequence). CDR3 DNA sequence: TGTGCCAGCAGCATGGGGACAGGGGGCTTGGGCAATCAGCCCCAGCATTTT. Translation: CASSMGTGGLGNQPQHF.

This chain connects TRBV4-2 to TRBJ2-1; D remains ambiguous. Between the trimmed V and J ends, which lost 1 base and 2 bases, there was a span of 6 bases. CDR3 length: 14 residues. Germline V gene lookup returns CDR1 LGHNA and CDR2 YNFKEQ. CDR3 nucleotide sequence: TGTGCCAGCAGCCAAGGGGCAGCCTACAATGAGCAGTTCTTC. Amino acids: CASSQGAAYNEQFF.

This chain connects TRBV3-1 (or the pseudogene TRBV3-2) to TRBJ1-2, with TRBD1 identical over 7 bases. Germline assignment: CDR1 LGHDT and CDR2 YNNKEL (reference sequence). This CDR3 comprises 15 residues. The V segment lost 6 bases and the J segment 0 bases; nucleotides outside the gene matches: 7. The CDR3 nucleotides read TGTGCCAGCAGTCACACCGGGACAGCTAACTATGGCTACACCTTC. Amino acid sequence: CASSHTGTANYGYTF.

This clone was picked up one time. V gene TRBV11-2 combines with J gene TRBJ1-1, with D possibly TRBD1 on 5 matching bases. The CDR3 is 16 amino acids. The V gene's germline CDR1 is SGHAT and CDR2 FQNNGV. Trimming removed 6 bases at V and 4 bases at J, with 21 bases between. In DNA form, the CDR3 reads TGTGCCAGCAGACTGTCCCTCCGAACAGGTCCCACTGAAGCTTTCTTT. As protein: CASRLSLRTGPTEAFF.

The genes are TRBV28 and TRBJ2-5; TRBD2 agrees at 9 bases. The germline CDR1 and CDR2 sequences are MDHEN and SYDVKM. The CDR3 covers 16 residues. The junction had 12 bases not matched to a gene; V was cut back by 5 bases and J by 5 bases. The CDR3 nucleotides are TGTGCCAGCAGTCTACCGGGGCGGGGGGGCCAGGAGACCCAGTACTTC. Its protein is CASSLPGRGGQETQYF.

The genes are TRBV5-1 and TRBJ1-2; 9 bases align to TRBD1. The V gene end was trimmed by 3 bases and the J gene end by 4 bases; junction bases not matched to a gene: 13. CDR1 is SGHRS, CDR2 YFSETQ, per germline. The CDR3 extends over 17 amino acids. CDR3 sequence (DNA): TGCGCCAGCAGCTCTACAGGGGGCGAGTGGATGTCCTATGGCTACACCTTC. Translation gives CASSSTGGEWMSYGYTF.

The chain joins TRBV7-2 to TRBJ2-1, with 7 bases fitting TRBD1. The CDR3 totals 15 residues. CDR1 is SGHTA, CDR2 FQGNSA, per germline. J gave up 1 base and V 6 bases, and 6 bases lay outside the gene matches. CDR3 region: CASSSDRVSYNEQFF. CDR3 in DNA: TGTGCCAGCAGTTCCGACAGGGTTTCCTACAATGAGCAGTTCTTC.

On this clone: The sample contains more than one DNA sequence encoding this CDR3. The genes are TRBV6-5 and TRBJ1-2; 7 bases fit TRBD1. The CDR3 sequence is 13 residues long. Looked up from germline, CDR1 is MNHEY and CDR2 is SVGAGI. The ends lost 6 bases at V and 4 bases at J; junction bases unmatched: 5. The CDR3 region is CASRGQATYGYTF. CDR3 DNA sequence: TGTGCCAGCAGAGGACAGGCAACCTATGGCTACACCTTC.

The rearrangement links TRBV5-1 to TRBJ1-4, with D hard to call. Per germline, CDR1 SGHRS and CDR2 YFSETQ. Trimming pared 6 bases from V and 3 bases from J, leaving 12 bases between. This CDR3 is built from 14 residues. The CDR3 here is CASTGGLANEKLFF. The DNA of the CDR3 is TGCGCCAGCACAGGAGGGCTTGCTAATGAAAAACTGTTTTTT.